This T cell receptor beta chain was retrieved from a study of beta chain features in type 1 diabetes. Study results and limitations: Any HLA type influence on TCRB rearrangement was left unresolved here. The similarity of naive, central memory and Treg TCRB repertoires appeared greater among patients than among healthy donors.

Sorting of CD4+ naive, central memory, regulatory and stem cell-like memory cells was performed via CD45RO/CCR7/CD25/CD127/CD95/CD27. Expressed TCRB transcripts were sequenced because the entire RNA isolate underwent reverse transcription. Profiled with immunoSEQ multiplex PCR; TCRdb holds only in-frame clones, not every one. The sample shows fewer than 650,000 clones, roughly 16% of them seen only once. Comments on this clone: Its specificity is not known.

This TCR derives from a man younger than 35 in good health. Material for sequencing was naive CD4+ T cells from blood.

CDR3 nucleotides: TGTGCCAGCAGCTTATTTGGGCAGGTTAACTATGGCTACACCTTC. Its translation is CASSLFGQVNYGYTF. This chain connects TRBV11-2 to TRBJ1-2; D unclear. V was pared by 2 bases and J by 1 base, with 11 bases between. The CDR3 spans 15 residues. Germline assignment: CDR1 SGHAT and CDR2 FQNNGV.